This T cell receptor (beta chain) was sequenced in a study of T cells in localized non-small cell lung cancer. Notes on the study in general: Analysis by sequencing included only one tumor region, so heterogeneity remains possible. Higher adjacent-lung clonality was associated with shorter survival. Appearance in adjacent lung was seen for a median roughly 50 of the top 100 tumor clones.

The CDR3 has 17 residues. Germline loops: CDR1 SGHRS, CDR2 YFSETQ. The V gene end was trimmed by 0 bases and the J gene end by 5 bases; junction bases not matched to a gene: 7. Generated by immunoSEQ multiplex PCR, the TCRdb table keeps only in-frame clones and is missing some. Here the sample spans tens of thousands of clones, 85% to 90% being singletons. With regard to this clone: Its antigen is still unknown.

The chain links TRBV5-1 to TRBJ2-3; 12 bases are a match to TRBD2. This clonotype originated in a woman between 35 and 75 years old with stage I lung adenocarcinoma. Specimen: peripheral blood, collected before any cancer treatment. CDR3 bases: TGCGCCAGCAGCTTGGGTCTAGCGGGGGGGCCTCAAGATACGCAGTATTTT. It codes for CASSLGLAGGPQDTQYF.